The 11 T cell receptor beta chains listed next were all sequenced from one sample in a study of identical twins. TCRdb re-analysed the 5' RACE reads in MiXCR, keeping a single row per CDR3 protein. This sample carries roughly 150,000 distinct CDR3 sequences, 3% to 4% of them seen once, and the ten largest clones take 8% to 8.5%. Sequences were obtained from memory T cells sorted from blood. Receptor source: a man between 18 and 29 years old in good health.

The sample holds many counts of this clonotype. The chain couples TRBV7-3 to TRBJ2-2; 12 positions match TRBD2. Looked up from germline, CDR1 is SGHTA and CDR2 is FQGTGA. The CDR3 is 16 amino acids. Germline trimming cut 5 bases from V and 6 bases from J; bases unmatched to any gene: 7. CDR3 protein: CASSLPGLAGPGELFF. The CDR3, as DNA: TGTGCCAGCAGCCTACCGGGACTAGCGGGTCCCGGGGAGCTGTTTTTT.

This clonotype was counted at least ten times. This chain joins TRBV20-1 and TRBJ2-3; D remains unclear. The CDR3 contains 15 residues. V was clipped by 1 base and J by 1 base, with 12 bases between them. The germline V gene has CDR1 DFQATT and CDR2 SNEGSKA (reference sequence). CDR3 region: CSARGASYGTDTQYF. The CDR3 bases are TGCAGTGCTAGAGGAGCCTCTTACGGCACAGATACGCAGTATTTT.

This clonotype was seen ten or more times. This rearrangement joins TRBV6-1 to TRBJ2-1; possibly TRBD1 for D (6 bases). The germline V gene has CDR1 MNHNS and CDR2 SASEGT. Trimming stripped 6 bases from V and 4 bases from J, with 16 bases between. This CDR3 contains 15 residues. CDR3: CASSRSLDRYNEQFF. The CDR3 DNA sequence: TGTGCCAGCAGCCGGAGTCTGGACAGATACAATGAGCAGTTCTTC.

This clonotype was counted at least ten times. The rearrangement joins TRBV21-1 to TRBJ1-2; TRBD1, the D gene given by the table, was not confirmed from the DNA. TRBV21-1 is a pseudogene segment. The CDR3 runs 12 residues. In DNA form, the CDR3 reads TGTGCCAGCAGGGGGCGCGGCTATGGCTACACCTTC. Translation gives CASRGRGYGYTF.

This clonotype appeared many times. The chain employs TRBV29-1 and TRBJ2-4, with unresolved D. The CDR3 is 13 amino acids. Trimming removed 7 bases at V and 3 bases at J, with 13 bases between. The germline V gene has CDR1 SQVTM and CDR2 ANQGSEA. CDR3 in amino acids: CSAGGVVKNIQYF. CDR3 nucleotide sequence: TGCAGCGCCGGTGGGGTGGTCAAAAACATTCAGTACTTC.

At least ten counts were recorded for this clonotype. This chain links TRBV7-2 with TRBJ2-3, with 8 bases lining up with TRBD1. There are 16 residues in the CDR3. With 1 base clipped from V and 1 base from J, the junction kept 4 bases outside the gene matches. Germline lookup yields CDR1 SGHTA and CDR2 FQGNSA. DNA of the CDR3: TGTGCCAGCAGCTTAGTTGCAGGGGGCGGCACAGATACGCAGTATTTT. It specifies CASSLVAGGGTDTQYF.

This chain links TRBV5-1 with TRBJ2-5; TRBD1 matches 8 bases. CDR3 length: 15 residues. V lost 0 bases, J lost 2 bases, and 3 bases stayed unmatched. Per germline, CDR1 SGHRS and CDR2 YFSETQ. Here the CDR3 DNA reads TGCGCCAGCAGCTTGGGACAGGGGCGACAAGAGACCCAGTACTTC. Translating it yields CASSLGQGRQETQYF.

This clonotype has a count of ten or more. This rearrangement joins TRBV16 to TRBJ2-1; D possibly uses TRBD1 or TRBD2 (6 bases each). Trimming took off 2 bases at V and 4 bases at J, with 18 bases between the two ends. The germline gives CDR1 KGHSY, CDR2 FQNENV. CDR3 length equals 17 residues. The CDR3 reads CASSQLRGERAYNEQFF. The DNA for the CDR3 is TGTGCCAGCAGCCAACTTAGGGGGGAGAGAGCTTACAATGAGCAGTTCTTC.

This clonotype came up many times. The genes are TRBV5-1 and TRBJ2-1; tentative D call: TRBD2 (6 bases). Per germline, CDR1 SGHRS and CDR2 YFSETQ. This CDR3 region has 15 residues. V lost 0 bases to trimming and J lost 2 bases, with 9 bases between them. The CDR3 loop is CASSLVSGAYNEQFF. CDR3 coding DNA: TGCGCCAGCAGCTTGGTTTCGGGGGCCTACAATGAGCAGTTCTTC.

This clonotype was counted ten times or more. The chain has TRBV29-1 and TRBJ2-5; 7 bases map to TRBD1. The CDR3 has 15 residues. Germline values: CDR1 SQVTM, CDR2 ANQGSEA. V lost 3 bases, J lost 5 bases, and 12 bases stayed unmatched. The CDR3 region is CSVDPRQGSGETQYF. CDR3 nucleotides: TGCAGCGTTGACCCTAGACAGGGTTCGGGGGAGACCCAGTACTTC.

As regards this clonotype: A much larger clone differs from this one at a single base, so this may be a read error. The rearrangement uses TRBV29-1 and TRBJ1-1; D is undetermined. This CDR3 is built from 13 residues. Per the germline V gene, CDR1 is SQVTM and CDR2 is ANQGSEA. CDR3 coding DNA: TGCAGCGTTGAAGTGAATTTTAACACTGAAGTTTTCTTT. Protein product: CSVEVNFNTEVFF.